The rows below give T cell receptor beta chains drawn from one sample of a study of cytomegalovirus exposure and HLA in healthy donors. Some clones are missing from TCRdb's copy, which holds only in-frame ones; the method was immunoSEQ multiplex PCR. The data hold about 170,000 clones, with approximately 65% observed a single time. Sequenced: PBMCs. These receptors came from a man in his forties or fifties in good health and CMV-seronegative. Both conserved end residues are part of each CDR3. A D gene is named only where the DNA matches it firmly. Only part of the rows carry a size: once, few, many, or a class if the clone is expanded.

TRBV7-9	.	TRBJ2-1	TRBD2	CASSFTSDIYNEQFF	TGTGCCAGCAGCTTCACTAGCGACATCTACAATGAGCAGTTCTTC
TRBV27	.	TRBJ2-7	.	CASSPVHYGGVSYEQYF	TGTGCCAGCAGCCCCGTGCACTACGGCGGGGTCTCCTACGAGCAGTACTTC
TRBV6-1	.	TRBJ2-7	TRBD2	CASSEALAGGREQYF	TGTGCCAGCAGTGAAGCGTTAGCGGGAGGGAGGGAGCAGTACTTC
TRBV30	.	TRBJ2-7	.	CAWSPVGGSDGQYF	TGTGCCTGGAGTCCCGTTGGGGGCAGCGATGGGCAGTACTTC
TRBV5-1	few	TRBJ1-1	.	CASSWGGPNTEAFF	TGCGCCAGCAGCTGGGGGGGACCAAACACTGAAGCTTTCTTT
TRBV6-4	few	TRBJ2-1	TRBD1	CASSGQGGNEQFF	TGTGCCAGCAGTGGACAGGGGGGCAATGAGCAGTTCTTC
TRBV5-1	few	TRBJ1-1	.	CASNHPRGMYTEAFF	TGCGCCAGCAACCACCCCCGGGGGATGTACACTGAAGCTTTCTTT
TRBV19	few	TRBJ1-5	.	CASSRRGNSNQPQHF	TGTGCCAGTAGCCGCAGGGGCAATAGCAATCAGCCCCAGCATTTT
TRBV9	.	TRBJ1-2	.	CASSPRTENYGYTF	TGTGCCAGCAGCCCCCGGACAGAGAACTATGGCTACACCTTC
TRBV28	.	TRBJ2-7	TRBD2	CASTLLAGRSYEQYF	TGTGCCAGCACCTTATTAGCGGGACGCTCCTACGAGCAGTACTTC
TRBV7-6	.	TRBJ2-3	TRBD2	CASSTGTSGIIDTQYF	TGTGCCAGCAGCACTGGGACTAGCGGGATTATAGATACGCAGTATTTT
TRBV28	.	TRBJ1-6	.	CASSSPQGNVSPLHF	TGTGCCAGCAGTTCGCCACAGGGAAACGTCTCACCCCTCCACTTT
TRBV6-5	.	TRBJ1-6	.	CASRETPYNSPLHF	TGTGCCAGCAGGGAGACGCCGTATAATTCACCCCTCCACTTT
TRBV7-2	few	TRBJ1-2	.	CASSLAPEVFGYTF	TGTGCCAGCAGCTTAGCCCCCGAGGTTTTCGGCTACACCTTC
TRBV5-4	.	TRBJ1-1	.	CASSSVGGAEAFF	TGTGCCAGCAGCTCCGTGGGGGGGGCTGAAGCTTTCTTT
TRBV2	.	TRBJ1-2	.	CASSDNREGDYGYTF	TGTGCCAGCAGTGACAACAGGGAGGGGGACTATGGCTACACCTTC
TRBV7-9	.	TRBJ2-7	.	CASSATGYEQYF	TGTGCCAGCAGCGCGACAGGCTACGAGCAGTACTTC
TRBV9	few	TRBJ1-2	.	CASSVGPQGRSYGYTF	TGTGCCAGCAGCGTAGGGCCACAGGGAAGGAGCTATGGCTACACCTTC
TRBV27	few	TRBJ1-2	.	CASSPFSQGSGYTF	TGTGCCAGCAGTCCCTTCAGTCAGGGGAGTGGCTACACCTTC
TRBV30	.	TRBJ2-2	.	CAWASTVYTGELFF	TGTGCCTGGGCCAGTACAGTTTACACCGGGGAGCTGTTTTTT
TRBV21-1	.	TRBJ1-5	.	CATTTGARYSNQPQHF	TGTGCCACTACAACAGGGGCCCGATATAGCAATCAGCCCCAGCATTTT
TRBV10-3	.	TRBJ2-2	.	CAISESQGNTGELFF	TGTGCCATCAGTGAGTCTCAGGGGAACACCGGGGAGCTGTTTTTT
TRBV9	.	TRBJ2-3	.	CASSVDKDTQYF	TGTGCCAGCAGCGTAGACAAAGATACGCAGTATTTT
TRBV28	.	TRBJ2-7	TRBD1	CASSFGTGGFFYEQYF	TGTGCCAGCAGTTTCGGGACAGGGGGATTTTTCTACGAGCAGTACTTC
TRBV29-1	.	TRBJ1-2	.	CSVDEAGTTFSYTF	TGCAGCGTAGATGAGGCCGGGACAACCTTTAGCTACACCTTC
TRBV6-5	few	TRBJ2-7	TRBD2	CASSYRGEGYEQYF	TGTGCCAGCAGTTACAGAGGGGAGGGATACGAGCAGTACTTC
TRBV19	once	TRBJ1-1	.	CATIRGNTEAFF	TGTGCCACCATTCGGGGGAACACTGAAGCTTTCTTT
TRBV5-1	once	TRBJ2-1	.	CASSLAGDNYNEQFF	TGCGCCAGCAGCTTGGCCGGTGACAACTACAATGAGCAGTTCTTC
TRBV5-1	.	TRBJ2-7	TRBD2	CASSVSGRQYF	TGCGCCAGCAGCGTTAGCGGGCGGCAGTACTTC
TRBV6-1	.	TRBJ2-1	TRBD2	CASSPRGDNEQFF	TGTGCCAGCAGCCCCCGGGGGGACAATGAGCAGTTCTTC
TRBV4-2	.	TRBJ2-1	TRBD1	CASSQDRQGAYNEQFF	TGTGCCAGCAGCCAAGATCGTCAGGGGGCCTACAATGAGCAGTTCTTC
TRBV7-6	.	TRBJ2-2	.	CASSSRRSGELFF	TGTGCCAGCAGCTCCCGGAGGTCTGGGGAGCTGTTTTTT
TRBV28	.	TRBJ1-5	TRBD1	CASSFGDRGVQPQHF	TGTGCCAGCAGTTTTGGGGACAGGGGGGTTCAGCCCCAGCATTTT
TRBV4-3	.	TRBJ1-1	.	CASSQDGDRSYTEAFF	TGCGCCAGCAGCCAAGATGGTGACAGATCCTACACTGAAGCTTTCTTT
TRBV28	.	TRBJ2-5	TRBD2	CASSLWGGDQETQYF	TGTGCCAGCAGTTTGTGGGGAGGGGACCAAGAGACCCAGTACTTC
TRBV27	few	TRBJ2-6	TRBD2	CASSFPRLLAGGLGANVLTF	TGTGCCAGCAGTTTTCCGCGTCTACTAGCGGGGGGGCTTGGGGCCAACGTCCTGACTTTC
TRBV28	.	TRBJ1-2	TRBD1	CASSLRGRGLRYGYTF	TGTGCCAGCAGTTTAAGGGGTAGGGGGCTTAGGTATGGCTACACCTTC
TRBV5-6	once	TRBJ2-7	.	CASSLGQADFEQYF	TGTGCCAGCAGCTTGGGACAGGCGGACTTCGAGCAGTACTTC
TRBV27	.	TRBJ2-1	TRBD2	CASSHLRLAGGPDEQFF	TGTGCCAGCAGTCACCTCCGACTAGCGGGGGGGCCGGATGAGCAGTTCTTC
TRBV7-2	.	TRBJ2-3	TRBD2	CASSPLAGSPDTQYF	TGTGCCAGCAGCCCACTAGCGGGATCTCCAGATACGCAGTATTTT
TRBV10-3	.	TRBJ2-3	.	CAISDRAAHTDTQYF	TGTGCCATCAGTGACCGAGCGGCCCACACAGATACGCAGTATTTT
TRBV6-4	few	TRBJ2-3	.	CASSESRGLTDTQYF	TGTGCCAGCAGTGAGTCCCGGGGACTCACAGATACGCAGTATTTT
TRBV10-3	few	TRBJ1-6	.	CAISESKGVYVSPLHF	TGTGCCATCAGTGAGTCCAAAGGGGTGTACGTATCACCCCTCCACTTT
TRBV5-6	once	TRBJ2-7	.	CASSLVPGSYEQYF	TGTGCCAGCAGCTTGGTTCCGGGGTCCTACGAGCAGTACTTC